The 27 T cell receptor beta chains given below trace back to one sample, sequenced in a study of T cells in Graves' hyperthyroidism and ophthalmopathy. RNA transcripts provided the source from which TCR beta CDR3 regions were amplified. The HTBI primer set drove a first-round RT-PCR of the TCR CDR3. TCRdb passed the multiplex PCR reads through MiXCR, listing each CDR3 protein once. The repertoire holds hundreds of thousands of distinct CDR3 sequences, with more than 20% as singletons. Sequenced sample: blood. Receptor source: a man younger than 45 with Graves' ophthalmopathy.

This clonotype was seen more than once but under ten times. The chain employs TRBV27 and TRBJ2-3; D possibly matches TRBD1 or TRBD2 (5 bases each). Trimming left V 9 bases short and J 0 bases short, with 10 bases between. This CDR3 contains 13 residues. The germline V gene has CDR1 MNHEY and CDR2 SMNVEV (reference sequence). The CDR3 is CASRQRSTDTQYF. CDR3 nucleotides: TGTGCCAGTCGACAGCGGAGCACAGATACGCAGTATTTT.

This chain links TRBV20-1 with TRBJ2-1; 14 nucleotides line up with TRBD2. V shed 0 bases, J shed 6 bases, and the junction held 10 bases outside the gene matches. The CDR3 contains 18 residues. CDR1 is DFQATT, CDR2 SNEGSKA, per germline (reference sequence). CDR3 loop: CSARDGRLAGGPGNEQFF. The DNA of the CDR3 is TGCAGTGCTAGAGATGGGAGACTAGCGGGAGGGCCAGGCAATGAGCAGTTCTTC.

This clonotype was found many times. The J gene is TRBJ1-1, the V gene TRBV7-2; D is ambiguous. Germline-derived CDR1 and CDR2 are SGHTA and FQGNSA. Between the trimmed V and J ends, which lost 3 bases and 1 base, there was a span of 9 bases. The CDR3 is 14 residues long. Here the CDR3 DNA reads TGTGCCAGCAGCTTCGCACCAGGGAACACTGAAGCTTTCTTT. Translated, it gives CASSFAPGNTEAFF. Full variable domain (rest looked up from reference TRBV7-2 and TRBJ1-1): GAGVSQSPSNKVTEKGKDVELRCDPISGHTALYWYRQSLGQGLEFLIYFQGNSAPDKSGLPSDRFSAERTGGSVSTLTIQRTQQEDSAVYLCASSFAPGNTEAFFGQGTRLTVV.

This clonotype was counted only a few times. The V call is TRBV13, the J call TRBJ2-3, with 10 nucleotides matching TRBD2. In germline, CDR1 is PRHDT, CDR2 FYEKMQ (reference sequence). With V trimmed by 4 bases and J by 0 bases, 4 bases remained unmatched. There are 16 residues in the CDR3. This CDR3 reads CASSSASGGSTDTQYF. CDR3 DNA sequence: TGTGCCAGCAGCTCCGCTAGCGGGGGAAGCACAGATACGCAGTATTTT. Full variable domain (remainder filled in from reference TRBV13 and TRBJ2-3): AAGVIQSPRHLIKEKRETATLKCYPIPRHDTVYWYQQGPGQDPQFLISFYEKMQSDKGSIPDRFSAQQFSDYHSELNMSSLELGDSALYFCASSSASGGSTDTQYFGPGTRLTVL.

Only a few counts were recorded for this clonotype. The J gene is TRBJ1-1, the V gene TRBV30; perhaps TRBD1 as D (5 bases). Per germline, CDR1 GTSNPN and CDR2 SVGIG (reference sequence). Trimming shortened V by 0 bases and J by 6 bases, and 17 bases separated the two germline ends. The CDR3 is 15 amino acids. Here the CDR3 DNA reads TGTGCCTGGAGTGTATGGGACCCCCCGGAGGCTGAAGCTTTCTTT. Translating gives CAWSVWDPPEAEAFF.

This chain's CDR3 is CAWRNSYMNTEAFF. CDR3 nucleotides: TGTGCCTGGAGGAACAGCTATATGAACACTGAAGCTTTCTTT. The V call is TRBV30, the J call TRBJ1-1; D unresolved. Trimming took 3 bases from V and 0 from J, leaving 11 bases between them. The CDR3 consists of 14 residues. Germline V lookup: CDR1 GTSNPN, CDR2 SVGIG (reference sequence).

The table lists this clonotype with many counts. This sequence joins TRBV7-2 and TRBJ2-1, with unresolved D. The CDR3 runs to 15 residues. Germline V lookup: CDR1 SGHTA, CDR2 FQGNSA. Deletions cut 5 bases from V and 7 bases from J, with 18 bases between. CDR3 nucleotides: TGTGCCAGCAGCCCAAACCGGGCCCTACGTAATGAGCAGTTCTTC. Translating it yields CASSPNRALRNEQFF.

The rearrangement links TRBV24-1 to TRBJ2-7, with D possibly being TRBD2 (5 bases). V lost 4 bases and J 1 base, leaving 7 bases between the germline ends. The CDR3 loop spans 13 amino acids. Germline V gives CDR1 KGHDR, CDR2 SFDVKD. The CDR3 loop reads CATSEPGSYEQYF. The CDR3, as DNA: TGTGCCACCAGTGAACCGGGGTCCTACGAGCAGTACTTC.

The chain carries TRBV29-1 and TRBJ2-3, with D possibly TRBD1 on 6 matching bases. Looked up from germline, CDR1 is SQVTM and CDR2 is ANQGSEA. The CDR3 spans 11 residues. V lost 6 bases and J 4 bases, leaving 8 bases between the germline ends. This chain's CDR3 is CSVAGADTQYF. The CDR3 nucleotides read TGCAGCGTGGCAGGGGCAGATACGCAGTATTTT.

This clonotype was observed at least ten times. V and J are TRBV7-2 and TRBJ2-7, with 7 nucleotides matching TRBD2. With V trimmed by 6 bases and J by 0 bases, 2 bases remained unmatched. The CDR3 sequence is 13 residues long. Germline V gene data show CDR1 as SGHTA and CDR2 as FQGNSA. The CDR3 DNA reads as TGTGCCAGCAGGGTAGCGGGCTCCTACGAGCAGTACTTC. Translated: CASRVAGSYEQYF.

The chain carries TRBV5-1 and TRBJ2-7, with 10 bases lining up with TRBD1. This CDR3 comprises 15 residues. V lost 0 bases to trimming and J lost 4 bases; unmatched junction nucleotides: 4. The germline CDR1 and CDR2 sequences are SGHRS and YFSETQ. CDR3 amino acids: CASSLETGGRYEQYF. In nucleotides, the CDR3 is TGCGCCAGCAGCTTGGAGACAGGGGGCCGGTACGAGCAGTACTTC.

The rearrangement joins TRBV6-1 to TRBJ1-2; 10 bases align to TRBD1. CDR3 length: 16 amino acids. Germline CDR1 reads MNHNS; CDR2 reads SASEGT. The trim removed 2 bases at V and 3 bases at J, leaving 6 bases unmatched. CDR3 sequence (DNA): TGTGCCAGCAGTGAACTCTCGACAGGGGGCTACTATGGCTACACCTTC. It specifies CASSELSTGGYYGYTF.

V is TRBV5-1 and J is TRBJ2-1; 9 nucleotides align to TRBD2. The CDR3 contains 16 residues. V shed 3 bases, J shed 4 bases, and the junction held 8 bases outside the gene matches. The V gene's germline CDR1 is SGHRS and CDR2 YFSETQ. The CDR3 here is CASSSPTSGLYNEQFF. CDR3 DNA: TGCGCCAGCAGCTCACCGACTAGCGGACTATACAATGAGCAGTTCTTC.

Ten or more counts support this clonotype. The CDR3: CASSLDPSGSSETQYF. CDR3 coding DNA: TGTGCCAGCAGTTTAGATCCTAGCGGGAGTTCGGAGACCCAGTACTTC. V usage is TRBV27 and J usage is TRBJ2-5, with 10 bases lining up with TRBD2. The CDR3 runs 16 residues. The V segment lost 2 bases and the J segment 5 bases; nucleotides outside the gene matches: 8. The germline CDR1 and CDR2 sequences are MNHEY and SMNVEV (reference sequence).

Of note for this clonotype: A much larger clone differs from this one at a single base, so this may be a read error. This chain joins TRBV11-2 and TRBJ2-3; D is possibly TRBD1 or TRBD2 (5 bases each). CDR1 and CDR2 (germline): SGHAT, FQNNGV. CDR3 length: 15 amino acids. The CDR3 coding sequence is TGTGCCAGCAGCCCCCCCGGGACCCGCACAGATGCGCAGTATTTT. It codes for CASSPPGTRTDAQYF. Full variable domain (remainder filled in from reference TRBV11-2 and TRBJ2-3): EAGVAQSPRYKIIEKRQSVAFWCNPISGHATLYWYQQILGQGPKLLIQFQNNGVVDDSQLPKDRFSAERLKGVDSTLKIQPAKLEDSAVYLCASSPPGTRTDAQYFGPGTRLTVL.

J is TRBJ2-7 and V is TRBV6-5, with no clear D. Germline CDR1 is MNHEY and CDR2 is SVGAGI. The V and J ends lost 2 bases and 3 bases respectively, with 14 bases between them. CDR3 size: 15 residues. The CDR3 DNA reads TGTGCCAGCAGTTACAAGGCAGGACGGGTCTACGAGCAGTACTTC. It translates to CASSYKAGRVYEQYF.

V usage is TRBV27 and J usage is TRBJ1-1; D is ambiguous. The germline V gene has CDR1 MNHEY and CDR2 SMNVEV (reference sequence). This CDR3 has 13 amino acids. Between the trimmed V and J ends, which lost 2 bases and 3 bases, there was a span of 7 bases. CDR3 sequence: CASSLNMDTEAFF. CDR3 coding DNA: TGTGCCAGCAGTTTAAACATGGACACTGAAGCTTTCTTT.

V and J are TRBV19 and TRBJ2-1, with D possibly matching TRBD1 (6 bases). The ends were cut back, 3 bases at V and 3 bases at J, with 12 bases in the middle. Germline V gives CDR1 LNHDA, CDR2 SQIVND (reference sequence). This CDR3 has 15 residues. The CDR3 loop is CASSISTGIYNEQFF. The CDR3 nucleotides read TGTGCCAGTAGTATTTCTACAGGGATCTACAATGAGCAGTTCTTC.

This clonotype showed up many times. This sequence joins TRBV28 and TRBJ2-1, with D unresolved. The CDR3 loop spans 13 amino acids. The V gene lost 5 bases and the J gene lost 7 bases, with 12 bases spanning the gap. The V gene's germline CDR1 is MDHEN and CDR2 SYDVKM. The CDR3 reads CASSQTISNEQFF. CDR3 nucleotide sequence: TGTGCCAGCAGTCAGACAATTTCAAATGAGCAGTTCTTC.

The chain employs TRBV5-1 and TRBJ2-5; the D gene is possibly TRBD2 (6 bases). With 0 bases removed from V and 2 bases from J, the gap between germline ends came to 11 bases. The germline CDR1 and CDR2 sequences are SGHRS and YFSETQ. This CDR3 spans 15 amino acids. CDR3 sequence reads: CASSLDPGAQETQYF. The CDR3 DNA follows: TGCGCCAGCAGCTTGGATCCGGGAGCTCAAGAGACCCAGTACTTC.

This chain links TRBV20-1 with TRBJ2-1, with TRBD2 as a possible D gene (6 bases). This CDR3 comprises 15 residues. Germline CDR1 DFQATT, CDR2 SNEGSKA (reference sequence). Trimming removed 6 bases from V and 3 bases from J, with 18 bases in between. CDR3 region: CSARTTRDNYNEQFF. The CDR3 DNA is TGCAGTGCGCGGACTACTCGCGATAACTACAATGAGCAGTTCTTC.

This clonotype was seen many times. V is TRBV2 and J is TRBJ2-7, with unresolved D. V lost 8 bases and J lost 3, with 17 bases in between. The CDR3 covers 14 residues. The germline V gene encodes CDR1 SNHLY and CDR2 FYNNEI. The CDR3 DNA follows: TGTGCCAGCGGTGGGCTATCTCTCTACTACGAGCAGTACTTC. Translation: CASGGLSLYYEQYF.

This clonotype came up a few times. This chain uses TRBV28 with TRBJ2-5, with unresolved D. CDR1 and CDR2 (germline): MDHEN, SYDVKM. V lost 1 base to trimming and J lost 9 bases, with 9 bases between them. The CDR3 extends over 12 amino acids. CDR3 loop: CASSLFDGPQYF. CDR3 sequence (DNA): TGTGCCAGCAGTTTATTTGACGGTCCCCAGTACTTC.

This clonotype appeared a few times. This sequence joins TRBV24-1 and TRBJ2-5; tentatively, D is TRBD2 (6 bases). Trimming left V 4 bases short and J 2 bases short, with 19 bases between. CDR1 is KGHDR, CDR2 SFDVKD, per germline. The CDR3 runs to 17 residues. The CDR3 spells CATSDPGPLGGQETQYF. The DNA for the CDR3 is TGTGCCACCAGTGACCCGGGACCTCTTGGGGGGCAAGAGACCCAGTACTTC.

The chain is built from TRBV20-1 and TRBJ2-6, with D unresolved. This CDR3 spans 14 amino acids. V was cut by 6 bases and J by 2 bases, with 11 bases left in between. Germline V lookup: CDR1 DFQATT, CDR2 SNEGSKA (reference sequence). The CDR3 region is CSAESETGANVLTF. CDR3 nucleotides: TGCAGTGCAGAGTCGGAGACTGGGGCCAACGTCCTGACTTTC.

The table lists this clonotype with a few counts. The V and J genes are TRBV5-5 and TRBJ1-1; 8 bases match TRBD1. CDR1 is SGHKS and CDR2 is YYEKEE in the germline V gene (reference sequence). The CDR3 runs to 16 residues. V was pared by 5 bases and J by 4 bases, with 13 bases of the junction left unmatched. CDR3 sequence (DNA): TGTGCCAGCAGTTCTGATCCAGGGGGCGACCCCACTGAAGCTTTCTTT. Amino acid sequence: CASSSDPGGDPTEAFF. Filled out from reference TRBV5-5 and TRBJ1-1, the complete variable domain reads DAGVTQSPTHLIKTRGQQVTLRCSPISGHKSVSWYQQVLGQGPQFIFQYYEKEERGRGNFPDRFSARQFPNYSSELNVNALLLGDSALYLCASSSDPGGDPTEAFFGQGTRLTVV.

This clonotype was seen ten or more times. V is TRBV2 and J is TRBJ2-7, with TRBD2 matching over 8 bases. The CDR3 length is 15 residues. Germline CDR1 is SNHLY and CDR2 is FYNNEI. V lost 2 bases, J lost 2 bases, and 5 bases stayed unmatched. DNA of the CDR3: TGTGCCAGCAGTGAACGTAAGGGACTAGCCTACGAGCAGTACTTC. Residues: CASSERKGLAYEQYF. Combining the CDR3 with reference TRBV2 and TRBJ2-7 gives the whole variable domain EPEVTQTPSHQVTQMGQEVILRCVPISNHLYFYWYRQILGQKVEFLVSFYNNEISEKSEIFDDQFSVERPDGSNFTLKIRSTKLEDSAMYFCASSERKGLAYEQYFGPGTRLTVT.